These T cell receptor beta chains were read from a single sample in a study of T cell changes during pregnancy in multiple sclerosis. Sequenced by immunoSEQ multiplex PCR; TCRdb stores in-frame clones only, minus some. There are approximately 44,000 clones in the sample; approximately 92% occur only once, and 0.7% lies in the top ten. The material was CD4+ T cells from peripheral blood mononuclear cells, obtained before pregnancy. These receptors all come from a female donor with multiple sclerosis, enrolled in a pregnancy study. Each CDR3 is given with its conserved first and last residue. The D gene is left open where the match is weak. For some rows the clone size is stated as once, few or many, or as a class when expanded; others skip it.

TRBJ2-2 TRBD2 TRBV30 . TGTGCCTGGAGAGCGGGAGGGTACACCGGGGAGCTGTTTTTT CAWRAGGYTGELFF
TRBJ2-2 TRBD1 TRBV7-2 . TGTGCCAGCAGCCCAAAGACAGGGTCCGGGGAGCTGTTTTTT CASSPKTGSGELFF
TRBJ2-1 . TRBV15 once TGTGCCACCAGCAGATCTGGGCCAGGAGGGGCCTACAATGAGCAGTTCTTC CATSRSGPGGAYNEQFF
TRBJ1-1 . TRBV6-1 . TGTGCCAGCAGTGAAGAGGCTGCACGGGGAGAAGCTTTCTTT CASSEEAARGEAFF
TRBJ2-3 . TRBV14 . TGTGCCAGCAGCCCCCGTCCCACAGATACGCAGTATTTT CASSPRPTDTQYF
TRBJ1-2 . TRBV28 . TGTGCCAGCAGTTTAATAGACAGGCCAGACTATGGCTACACCTTC CASSLIDRPDYGYTF
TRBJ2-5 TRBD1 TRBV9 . TGTGCCAGCAGCGTGAGGGGAGACAGGGCCCAAGAGACCCAGTACTTC CASSVRGDRAQETQYF
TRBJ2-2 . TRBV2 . TGTGCCAGCAGTGGACGGGCCGGGGAGCTGTTTTTT CASSGRAGELFF
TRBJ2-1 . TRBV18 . TGTGCCAGCTCGGGAGCGAATGAGCAGTTCTTC CASSGANEQFF
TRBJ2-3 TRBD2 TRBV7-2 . TGTGCCAGCAGCCGGAGGGACTACACAGATACGCAGTATTTT CASSRRDYTDTQYF
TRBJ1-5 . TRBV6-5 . TGTGCCAGCAGTTATAGCCTGGGGGGTCAGCCCCAGCATTTT CASSYSLGGQPQHF
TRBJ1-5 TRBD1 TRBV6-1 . TGTGCCAGCAGTGAAGCTACAGGGGTTCAGCCCCAGCATTTT CASSEATGVQPQHF
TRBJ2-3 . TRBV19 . TGTGCCAGTAGTGGTAGTCGGGGAGATACGCAGTATTTT CASSGSRGDTQYF